The next 27 T cell receptor beta chains were all read from a single sample in a study of T-cell memory formation after mild COVID-19. TCRdb passed the 5' RACE reads through MiXCR, listing each CDR3 protein once. The repertoire includes more than 120,000 distinct CDR3 sequences, around 5.8% of them detected once, and around 1.9% sits in the top ten. The sequencing input was PBMCs or a T cell subset sorted from them (not recorded which). Receptors were obtained from an adult woman who had mild COVID-19 (a few samples of this study predate the infection). Cell type and time point are not known.

V usage is TRBV7-9 and J usage is TRBJ1-6; tentatively, D is TRBD1 (6 bases). The CDR3 totals 16 residues. Trimming pared 1 base from V and 6 bases from J, leaving 13 bases between. The germline V gene encodes CDR1 SEHNR and CDR2 FQNEAQ (reference sequence). The CDR3 DNA sequence: TGTGCCAGCAGCTTAGACAGGGTACGGCGTAATTCACCCCTCCACTTT. Its translation: CASSLDRVRRNSPLHF.

In its sample, this clonotype was seen a few times. This sequence joins TRBV12-3 or TRBV12-4 and TRBJ1-5, with a possible D match to TRBD1 (5 bases). V lost 3 bases, J lost 0 bases, and 6 bases lay in between. The CDR3 sequence is 14 residues long. CDR3 in amino acids: CASSFQGSNQPQHF. DNA for the CDR3: TGTGCCAGCAGTTTTCAGGGTAGCAATCAGCCCCAGCATTTT.

This clonotype was recorded a few times. The chain uses TRBV6-6 and TRBJ1-6, with a tentative D call TRBD1 (6 bases). V was shortened by 0 bases and J by 7 bases, with 13 bases between the two germline ends. The germline CDR1 and CDR2 sequences are MNHNY and SVGAGI (reference sequence). This CDR3 has 16 amino acids. Here the CDR3 reads CASSYSRQELNSPLHF. CDR3 coding DNA: TGTGCCAGCAGTTACTCGAGACAGGAACTAAATTCACCCCTCCACTTT.

This clonotype was seen repeatedly, ten times or more. The V call is TRBV7-9, the J call TRBJ2-3; 12 nucleotides agree with TRBD2. CDR3 length equals 18 residues. Unmatched junction bases numbered 10, after V lost 4 bases and J lost 2 bases. From germline, CDR1 is SEHNR and CDR2 FQNEAQ (reference sequence). CDR3 sequence reads: CASSSALAGGRLTDTQYF. CDR3 DNA sequence: TGTGCCAGCAGCTCCGCACTAGCGGGAGGCCGTCTCACAGATACGCAGTATTTT. The variable domain in full, with the rest retrieved from reference TRBV7-9 and TRBJ2-3, is DTGVSQNPRHKITKRGQNVTFRCDPISEHNRLYWYRQTLGQGPEFLTYFQNEAQLEKSRLLSDRFSAERPKGSFSTLEIQRTEQGDSAMYLCASSSALAGGRLTDTQYFGPGTRLTVL.

This clonotype appeared many times. The chain joins TRBV20-1 to TRBJ1-5; no definite D call. Germline CDR1 DFQATT, CDR2 SNEGSKA (reference sequence). Trimming cost V 3 bases and J 0 bases, with 6 bases left between them. The CDR3 has 13 amino acids. CDR3 loop: CSASPYSNQPQHF. In DNA, the CDR3 is TGCAGTGCTAGTCCCTATAGCAATCAGCCCCAGCATTTT.

This clonotype showed up many times. The chain joins TRBV27 to TRBJ2-7; TRBD2 matches at 12 bases. J was trimmed by 7 bases and V by 6 bases; bases with no gene match: 22. Per germline, CDR1 MNHEY and CDR2 SMNVEV (reference sequence). The length of the CDR3 is 19 residues. CDR3 nucleotides: TGTGCCAGCAGCACACGGGGTCTAGCGGGAGGGCCAACACCTAGAGAGCAGTACTTC. It codes for CASSTRGLAGGPTPREQYF.

This chain uses TRBV12-3 or TRBV12-4 with TRBJ2-1; D not resolved. The CDR3 has 12 amino acids. The V and J ends lost 3 bases and 7 bases respectively, with 7 bases between them. The CDR3 loop reads CASSFRSNEQFF. CDR3 nucleotides: TGTGCCAGCAGTTTCCGTTCGAATGAGCAGTTCTTC.

The chain links TRBV7-9 to TRBJ2-3; the match to TRBD1 covers 9 bases. CDR1 and CDR2 from the germline V gene are SEHNR and FQNEAQ (reference sequence). The V segment lost 5 bases and the J segment 4 bases; nucleotides outside the gene matches: 10. The CDR3 contains 16 residues. The CDR3 loop reads CASSAPGQGWADTQYF. CDR3 DNA: TGTGCCAGCAGCGCACCGGGACAGGGTTGGGCAGATACGCAGTATTTT.

This sequence joins TRBV13 and TRBJ2-7, with 9 bases aligning to TRBD2. Germline assignment: CDR1 PRHDT and CDR2 FYEKMQ (reference sequence). The CDR3 runs 17 residues. Losses at the gene ends were 5 bases for V and 0 bases for J; bases not matched to a gene: 11. CDR3 bases: TGTGCCAGCAGCCGGCCCGCCTTGCGGGGGGGCTCCTACGAGCAGTACTTC. Translated: CASSRPALRGGSYEQYF.

This sequence joins TRBV5-1 and TRBJ2-3; tentatively, D is TRBD2 (7 bases). Germline V gene data show CDR1 as SGHRS and CDR2 as YFSETQ. With 0 bases removed from V and 5 bases from J, the gap between germline ends came to 16 bases. CDR3 size: 16 residues. The CDR3 DNA reads as TGCGCCAGCAGCTTGGTTGGGGGGGGCACTCAAGATACGCAGTATTTT. Its protein product is CASSLVGGGTQDTQYF.

In this sample, this clonotype turned up many times. The CDR3 DNA sequence: TGTGCCAGCAGTTCCCTCATGGTGGATACGCAGTATTTT. Translating gives CASSSLMVDTQYF. The chain couples TRBV12-3 or TRBV12-4 to TRBJ2-3, with no clear D. Between the trimmed V and J ends, which lost 4 bases and 6 bases, there was a span of 11 bases. CDR3 length: 13 residues.

This clonotype has only a few counts. The genes are TRBV12-3 or TRBV12-4 and TRBJ1-2; no definite D call. The CDR3 has 12 amino acids. Trimming took off 3 bases at V and 5 bases at J, with 7 bases between the two ends. DNA for the CDR3: TGTGCCAGCAGTTTCGACCGTTATGGCTACACCTTC. Its translation: CASSFDRYGYTF.

This clonotype showed up just a few times. The chain combines TRBV7-2 with TRBJ2-1, with 7 nucleotides matching TRBD1. CDR1 is SGHTA, CDR2 FQGNSA, per germline. V trimming: 7 bases; J trimming: 3 bases; junction bases outside the gene matches: 9. This CDR3 region has 15 residues. CDR3 bases: TGTGCCAGCATCCCGGACAGGTACAACTACAATGAGCAGTTCTTC. The encoded protein is CASIPDRYNYNEQFF. Full variable domain (rest looked up from reference TRBV7-2 and TRBJ2-1): GAGVSQSPSNKVTEKGKDVELRCDPISGHTALYWYRQSLGQGLEFLIYFQGNSAPDKSGLPSDRFSAERTGGSVSTLTIQRTQQEDSAVYLCASIPDRYNYNEQFFGPGTRLTVL.

This clonotype was picked up many times. As DNA, the CDR3 is TGTGCCAGCAGCTGGGTTCGAACCCGGGGTTACGAGCAGTACTTC. Translation gives CASSWVRTRGYEQYF. The V gene is TRBV7-8, the J gene TRBJ2-7; tentative D call: TRBD2 (5 bases). Trimming took 4 bases from V and 4 from J, leaving 17 bases between them. The CDR3 sequence is 15 residues long. Germline V lookup: CDR1 SGHVS, CDR2 FQNEAQ.

This clonotype came up many times. This chain joins TRBV4-2 and TRBJ2-5; 9 positions match TRBD2. From germline, CDR1 is LGHNA and CDR2 YNFKEQ. This CDR3 contains 17 residues. V trimming: 1 base; J trimming: 0 bases; junction bases outside the gene matches: 6. In nucleotides, the CDR3 is TGTGCCAGCAGCCAAGGACAGAGACTAGCGGACCAAGAGACCCAGTACTTC. This gives the protein CASSQGQRLADQETQYF.

This clonotype turned up a few times. The chain links TRBV3-1 to TRBJ1-1; D gene uncertain. V shed 3 bases and J shed 7 bases, with 9 bases lying between them. Germline CDR1 is LGHDT and CDR2 is YNNKEL (reference sequence). This CDR3 has 12 amino acids. The CDR3 protein is CASSHPTGEAFF. CDR3 nucleotides: TGTGCCAGCAGCCATCCGACCGGTGAAGCTTTCTTT.

The J gene is TRBJ2-3, the V gene TRBV6-1, with D perhaps TRBD2 (6 bases). Germline CDR1 is MNHNS and CDR2 is SASEGT. Deletions cut 6 bases from V and 2 bases from J, with 18 bases between. There are 16 residues in the CDR3. CDR3 nucleotides: TGTGCCAGCAGACCTCATGGGGGGTCCGACACAGATACGCAGTATTTT. Translation: CASRPHGGSDTDTQYF.

The chain is built from TRBV5-1 and TRBJ2-7; 7 bases agree with TRBD1. There are 15 residues in the CDR3. The junction had 14 bases not matched to a gene; V was cut back by 4 bases and J by 7 bases. Looked up from germline, CDR1 is SGHRS and CDR2 is YFSETQ. As DNA, the CDR3 is TGCGCCAGCAGCCAGCGCCTGACAGGGATGAGTGAGCAGTACTTC. Encoded protein: CASSQRLTGMSEQYF.

This clonotype has more than one count but fewer than ten. The rearrangement uses TRBV6-2 or TRBV6-3 and TRBJ2-5; 8 bases fit TRBD1. From germline, CDR1 is MNHEY and CDR2 SVGEGT. Trimming removed 8 bases from V and 1 base from J; junction bases left unmatched: 9. This CDR3 comprises 15 residues. The CDR3, as DNA: TGTGCCAGCGCATCGGACAGGGCGGGCCAAGAGACCCAGTACTTC. Amino acids: CASASDRAGQETQYF.

This clonotype was seen a few times. V and J are TRBV2 and TRBJ2-5; D is perhaps TRBD2 (5 bases). Deletions cut 3 bases from V and 4 bases from J, with 15 bases between. This CDR3 region has 15 residues. Germline CDR1 is SNHLY and CDR2 is FYNNEI. CDR3 sequence (DNA): TGTGCCAGCAGTGAGGACCGGGGAGAGGTAGAGACCCAGTACTTC. Its protein product is CASSEDRGEVETQYF.

This clonotype was observed a few times. This chain connects TRBV7-9 to TRBJ2-2; D call uncertain. V was clipped by 5 bases and J by 1 base, with 11 bases between them. CDR3 length: 15 residues. Germline V gene sequence: CDR1 SEHNR, CDR2 FQNEAQ (reference sequence). The CDR3 here is CASSNTPGNTGELFF. The CDR3 bases are TGTGCCAGCAGCAATACCCCAGGGAACACCGGGGAGCTGTTTTTT.

This chain joins TRBV20-1 and TRBJ1-2; D is unclear. This CDR3 is built from 12 residues. Germline V gives CDR1 DFQATT, CDR2 SNEGSKA (reference sequence). Deletions cut 6 bases from V and 4 bases from J, with 12 bases between. CDR3 sequence reads: CSASPGPYGYTF. The CDR3 DNA reads as TGCAGTGCCTCCCCGGGCCCCTATGGCTACACCTTC.

This clonotype has at least ten counts. V and J are TRBV7-2 and TRBJ2-3; 10 nucleotides match TRBD2. This CDR3 comprises 15 residues. Germline CDR1 SGHTA, CDR2 FQGNSA. The V gene end was trimmed by 5 bases and the J gene end by 3 bases; junction bases not matched to a gene: 5. The CDR3, as DNA: TGTGCCAGCAGCCAGGGACTAGCGTTTACAGATACGCAGTATTTT. Amino acids: CASSQGLAFTDTQYF. Supplemented by reference TRBV7-2 and TRBJ2-3, the full variable domain reads GAGVSQSPSNKVTEKGKDVELRCDPISGHTALYWYRQSLGQGLEFLIYFQGNSAPDKSGLPSDRFSAERTGGSVSTLTIQRTQQEDSAVYLCASSQGLAFTDTQYFGPGTRLTVL.

J is TRBJ2-7 and V is TRBV5-1; D possibly corresponds to TRBD1 (5 bases). Trimming stripped 2 bases from V and 0 bases from J, with 15 bases between. CDR3 length: 16 amino acids. Looked up from germline, CDR1 is SGHRS and CDR2 is YFSETQ. The CDR3: CASSFVRGSNSYEQYF. The DNA for the CDR3 is TGCGCCAGCAGCTTCGTTAGGGGATCTAACTCCTACGAGCAGTACTTC.

The rearrangement links TRBV3-1 to TRBJ2-5; possible D gene TRBD1, 5 bases. Germline V gene data show CDR1 as LGHDT and CDR2 as YNNKEL (reference sequence). The CDR3 runs to 14 residues. V was pared by 5 bases and J by 1 base, with 11 bases between. CDR3 sequence: CASSEWTFQETQYF. CDR3 DNA: TGTGCCAGCAGCGAATGGACATTCCAAGAGACCCAGTACTTC.

At least ten counts were recorded for this clonotype. V and J are TRBV11-2 and TRBJ2-2; perhaps TRBD2 as D (6 bases). Between the trimmed V and J ends, which lost 2 bases and 6 bases, there was a span of 13 bases. This CDR3 contains 15 residues. Germline values: CDR1 SGHAT, CDR2 FQNNGV. The CDR3 DNA sequence: TGTGCCAGCAGCTTAATCCGGGGAGGCGCCGGGGAGCTGTTTTTT. Protein product: CASSLIRGGAGELFF. The complete variable domain, with remaining parts taken from reference TRBV11-2 and TRBJ2-2, reads EAGVAQSPRYKIIEKRQSVAFWCNPISGHATLYWYQQILGQGPKLLIQFQNNGVVDDSQLPKDRFSAERLKGVDSTLKIQPAKLEDSAVYLCASSLIRGGAGELFFGEGSRLTVL.

In nucleotides, the CDR3 is TGCGCCAGCAGCTCCTCGGTCCAGGGGAGCCACAATGAGCAGTTCTTC. It is translated as CASSSSVQGSHNEQFF. This chain links TRBV5-1 with TRBJ2-1; D perhaps matches TRBD1 (6 bases). Trimming removed 3 bases at V and 5 bases at J, with 18 bases between. The CDR3 loop spans 16 amino acids. Germline-derived CDR1 and CDR2 are SGHRS and YFSETQ.